Presented here are 13 T cell receptor beta chains from one specimen sequenced in a study of beta chain features in type 1 diabetes (dated by TCRdb to the late 2010s). General findings and caveats noted by the study authors: In all four CD4+ subsets, TCRB CDR3 length was moderately but significantly shorter in type 1 diabetes patients.

Their specific antigens are unknown. The method was the immunoSEQ multiplex PCR assay. All of the isolated RNA was reverse transcribed with the High Capacity cDNA Reverse Transcription Kit, so expressed TCRB transcripts were sequenced. TCRdb carries this immuneACCESS record with in-frame sequences only. Its versions omit some clonotypes, under half of them owing to an unresolved V gene in the studies checked, with the rest unexplained. A total of roughly 300,000 clones appear in this sample, about a tenth of them only once. Roughly 1% of the sample is taken by the ten largest. Sample: central memory CD4+ T cells from blood. All receptors derive from a young man with type 1 diabetes.

This clone was counted between two and nine times. The chain uses TRBV5-6 and TRBJ1-2, with a tentative D call TRBD1 (6 bases). V lost 1 base and J lost 7, with 17 bases in between. Germline assignment: CDR1 SGHDT and CDR2 YYEEEE. CDR3 length equals 15 residues. CDR3 region: CASSLSNRVLGGYTF. The CDR3 nucleotides are TGTGCCAGCAGCTTGAGTAACAGGGTCCTTGGTGGCTACACCTTC.

This chain links TRBV7-2 with TRBJ1-6; D not certain. V was cut by 4 bases and J by 5 bases, with 9 bases left in between. The CDR3 is 14 residues long. The germline gives CDR1 SGHTA, CDR2 FQGNSA. The DNA for the CDR3 is TGTGCCAGCAGCTGGCGCAGCAATAATTCACCCCTCCACTTT. This encodes CASSWRSNNSPLHF.

The V and J genes are TRBV6-1 and TRBJ1-5; D not resolved. The CDR3 totals 13 residues. The germline V and J ends were trimmed by 2 bases and 2 bases, with 4 bases remaining between them. From germline, CDR1 is MNHNS and CDR2 SASEGT. CDR3 protein: CASSELGNQPQHF. The CDR3 DNA reads as TGTGCCAGCAGTGAATTGGGCAATCAGCCCCAGCATTTT.

The chain couples TRBV15 to TRBJ1-6, with D perhaps matching TRBD1 (5 bases). CDR1 is LNHNV and CDR2 is YYDKDF in the germline V gene (reference sequence). The V gene lost 3 bases and the J gene lost 7 bases, with 16 bases spanning the gap. CDR3 size: 16 residues. CDR3 nucleotides: TGTGCCACCAGCAGTGGATCGGGCAGGGCAAATTCACCCCTCCACTTT. It translates to CATSSGSGRANSPLHF.

The genes are TRBV7-9 and TRBJ2-5, with D possibly matching TRBD1 (5 bases). The V end was cut by 6 bases, the J end by 2 bases, with 10 bases between. The length of the CDR3 is 13 residues. CDR1 and CDR2 (germline): SEHNR, FQNEAQ (reference sequence). The CDR3 sequence is CASRWTTQETQYF. CDR3 DNA: TGTGCCAGCAGATGGACAACTCAAGAGACCCAGTACTTC.

The genes are TRBV7-2 and TRBJ2-7; TRBD2 might be the D (5 bases). The V end was cut by 1 base, the J end by 6 bases, with 13 bases between. CDR3 length: 14 residues. Germline V gene data show CDR1 as SGHTA and CDR2 as FQGNSA. CDR3 nucleotide sequence: TGTGCCAGCAGCTTAGTTAACCTAGCTGGCGAGCAGTACTTC. This gives the protein CASSLVNLAGEQYF.

The chain has TRBV2 and TRBJ1-2; TRBD1 might be the D (6 bases). Per the germline V gene, CDR1 is SNHLY and CDR2 is FYNNEI. V was trimmed by 4 bases and J by 1 base, leaving 7 bases between them. The CDR3 extends over 13 amino acids. CDR3: CASSVDSNYGYTF. The CDR3 DNA is TGTGCCAGCAGTGTGGACAGTAACTATGGCTACACCTTC.

Written as DNA, the CDR3 is TGCGCCAGCAGCCAGGCCGACCTCACGAGCTCCTACGAGCAGTACTTC. This encodes CASSQADLTSSYEQYF. The chain is built from TRBV4-1 and TRBJ2-7; D unclear. Germline CDR1 and CDR2: MGHRA and YSYEKL. The CDR3 runs 16 residues. With 3 bases removed from V and 0 bases from J, the gap between germline ends came to 15 bases.

This clone was seen more than once but under ten times. The identical CDR3 is also encoded by other nucleotide sequences in the sample. The rearrangement uses TRBV7-2 and TRBJ2-1; D may be TRBD2 (5 bases). The CDR3 runs to 17 residues. V was trimmed by 0 bases and J by 0 bases, leaving 12 bases between them. Germline V lookup: CDR1 SGHTA, CDR2 FQGNSA. The CDR3 DNA reads as TGTGCCAGCAGCTTAGCGGCGGGCTTGAGCTCCTACAATGAGCAGTTCTTC. It encodes CASSLAAGLSSYNEQFF.

V and J are TRBV7-6 and TRBJ1-4; D is uncertain. CDR3 length equals 17 residues. The germline CDR1 and CDR2 sequences are SGHVS and FNYEAQ. V was cut by 5 bases and J by 1 base, with 17 bases left in between. The CDR3 region has the DNA TGTGCCAGCAGCCCGCTTACGCATGTTCGAACTAATGAAAAACTGTTTTTT. Protein sequence: CASSPLTHVRTNEKLFF.

The V gene is TRBV11-2, the J gene TRBJ2-3; maybe TRBD2 (5 bases). V lost 7 bases, J lost 4 bases, and 15 bases lay in between. The CDR3 totals 14 residues. Per germline, CDR1 SGHAT and CDR2 FQNNGV. The CDR3 sequence is CASIYGLTSDTQYF. Written as DNA, the CDR3 is TGTGCCAGCATCTACGGACTGACCTCAGATACGCAGTATTTT.

This clone was seen more than once but under ten times. The chain has TRBV7-8 and TRBJ2-3, with TRBD2 matching over 7 bases. This CDR3 comprises 15 residues. CDR1 is SGHVS and CDR2 is FQNEAQ in the germline V gene. With 5 bases clipped from V and 2 bases from J, the junction kept 7 bases outside the gene matches. CDR3 sequence (DNA): TGTGCCAGCAGCCCCCCGCGGGGGTACACAGATACGCAGTATTTT. It specifies CASSPPRGYTDTQYF.

V and J are TRBV19 and TRBJ2-3, with 9 bases that match TRBD1. V lost 6 bases to trimming and J lost 2 bases; unmatched junction nucleotides: 6. The CDR3 extends over 15 amino acids. The germline V gene has CDR1 LNHDA and CDR2 SQIVND (reference sequence). The CDR3: CASRQGQGITDTQYF. CDR3 bases: TGTGCCAGTAGACAGGGACAGGGTATCACAGATACGCAGTATTTT.